What follows describes a single T cell receptor (beta chain). Profiling relied on immunoSEQ multiplex PCR, and the TCRdb table lists in-frame clones only, not all of them. The sample carries 250,000 or so clones, roughly 80% recorded once. These data come from a study of blood T cell repertoires in COVID-19. Study at large: Donors in the United States, Italy and Spain gave samples during acute or convalescent COVID-19. Sample material is recorded as cDNA or gDNA derived from T cells, B-cell-depleted T cells, or PBMCs.

With 5 bases clipped from V and 0 bases from J, the junction kept 6 bases outside the gene matches. Germline values: CDR1 SGHAT, CDR2 FQNNGV. The CDR3 is 15 amino acids. Cohorts were determined from participant-reported clinical history. Donors in Cohort 3 who had recovered were those with two negative PCRs, healthcare professional clearance, or resolution of their symptoms. The rearrangement joins TRBV11-2 to TRBJ1-1; 7 bases are shared with TRBD1. Input material: PBMCs or T cells enriched from blood (not recorded which). The sequence was collected from a man between 45 and 60 years old who had recovered from COVID-19. CDR3 DNA: TGTGCCAGCAGCCAGAGGACAGGATTGAACACTGAAGCTTTCTTT. Protein: CASSQRTGLNTEAFF. Based on the CDR3 plus reference TRBV11-2 and TRBJ1-1, the full variable domain is EAGVAQSPRYKIIEKRQSVAFWCNPISGHATLYWYQQILGQGPKLLIQFQNNGVVDDSQLPKDRFSAERLKGVDSTLKIQPAKLEDSAVYLCASSQRTGLNTEAFFGQGTRLTVV.